These T cell receptor beta chains were read from a single sample in a study of TIL therapy for anti-PD-1-resistant metastatic lung cancer. Sequencing used immunoSEQ multiplex PCR; TCRdb keeps in-frame clones, though not all of them. This table has roughly 54,000 clones, around nine tenths appearing once. Sequencing was performed on blood, taken at baseline. Receptor source: a person between 25 and 80 years old with non-small cell lung cancer. The conserved cysteine and the conserved F or W are not part of the CDR3 here. The D gene is left open where the match is weak.

v_call	d_call	j_call	cdr3_aa
TRBV3-1/TRBV3-2	TRBD2	TRBJ2-4	ASSPTSGRGKNIQY
TRBV3-1/TRBV3-2	NA	TRBJ1-2	ASSPDGGDYGYT
TRBV4-1	TRBD1	TRBJ1-2	ASSRAGTGDYGYT
TRBV3-1/TRBV3-2	TRBD2	TRBJ2-7	ASSQDRTGLAFHEQY
TRBV19	NA	TRBJ2-7	ASRGNSYEQY
TRBV6-6	NA	TRBJ1-2	ASTVEGGRGYT
TRBV18	TRBD1	TRBJ1-5	ASSSQGAGQPQH
TRBV30	TRBD1	TRBJ1-3	AWNPDRADTIY
TRBV5-8	TRBD2	TRBJ2-7	ASSLLSVVSGQFEQY
TRBV5-1	TRBD2	TRBJ2-1	ASSLETSGRPEQF
TRBV6-2/TRBV6-3	NA	TRBJ1-5	ASSYGAGYNRPQH
TRBV27	NA	TRBJ2-1	ASSLSRRNEQF
TRBV25-1	TRBD1	TRBJ2-7	ASSPGQMYQAYEQY
TRBV30	TRBD2	TRBJ2-5	AWSEPGLAGRGTQY
TRBV28	NA	TRBJ2-4	ASEDGLAKNIQY
TRBV27	TRBD1	TRBJ1-2	ASSDRGNGYT
TRBV5-4	TRBD2	TRBJ2-1	ASSMGTSGRSYNEQF
TRBV12-3/TRBV12-4	NA	TRBJ2-7	ASGAGSGEQY
TRBV7-2	NA	TRBJ2-1	ASSLAGASNEQF
TRBV3-1/TRBV3-2	NA	TRBJ1-2	ASSQDSRGYYGYT
TRBV30	NA	TRBJ2-3	AWSVGTKRSTDTQY
TRBV27	TRBD1	TRBJ1-5	ASSRSGQVSNQPQH
TRBV10-3	TRBD2	TRBJ2-7	AISATGGSYEQY
TRBV27	TRBD1	TRBJ1-2	ASSSPSTADRERGYT
TRBV3-1/TRBV3-2	NA	TRBJ1-6	ASSLGGAGLH
TRBV19	TRBD1	TRBJ1-2	ASSIDPYRGPSNYGYT
TRBV5-1	TRBD2	TRBJ2-1	ASSLAGETYNEQF
TRBV30	TRBD1	TRBJ1-2	AWSGNRDRDGYT
TRBV5-1	NA	TRBJ2-5	ASSFLTPRLQETQY
TRBV6-2/TRBV6-3	NA	TRBJ2-7	ASSHRASESYEQY
TRBV3-1/TRBV3-2	NA	TRBJ1-2	ASRAGGTNYGYT
TRBV19	NA	TRBJ2-2	ASSILAGALEELF
TRBV5-6	NA	TRBJ2-7	ASSYRPGSYEQY
TRBV30	TRBD1	TRBJ2-5	AWRAQGGETQY
TRBV7-3	NA	TRBJ2-3	ASSYGVTQY
TRBV6-5	NA	TRBJ1-1	ASRGLDRNTEAF
TRBV29-1	NA	TRBJ2-1	SGRGAGAYYNEQF
TRBV4-1	NA	TRBJ2-3	ASSQTPGGRGGTDTQY
TRBV6-6	TRBD1	TRBJ1-2	ASSDRDRVGYGYT
TRBV5-1	TRBD1	TRBJ2-3	ASSPGTGGPDTQY
TRBV12-3/TRBV12-4	NA	TRBJ2-7	ASSRARGYEQY
TRBV9	NA	TRBJ2-2	ASSSRAYTGELF
TRBV5-6	TRBD1	TRBJ2-2	ASSLQGVWTGELF
TRBV27	NA	TRBJ2-3	ASSPLDGGFQGTDTQY
TRBV5-6	NA	TRBJ1-2	ASSLDSYGYT
TRBV3-1/TRBV3-2	NA	TRBJ2-7	ASSALLAYEQY
TRBV6-1	NA	TRBJ2-3	ASSEGVLGGTDTQY
TRBV27	TRBD1	TRBJ2-7	ASSLGTGAYEQY
TRBV7-3	NA	TRBJ2-2	ASSLDRNTGELF
TRBV7-3	NA	TRBJ2-7	ASSLYAIGERSGTYEQY
TRBV30	TRBD1	TRBJ2-2	AWKGQGIIGELF
TRBV2	NA	TRBJ1-3	ASSGQGPGNTIY
TRBV7-9	NA	TRBJ2-5	ASSHPPHQGTQY
TRBV28	TRBD2	TRBJ2-3	ASSLGASGAHTQY
TRBV7-3	TRBD2	TRBJ2-3	ASSRFAGGLTDTQY
TRBV5-6	TRBD1	TRBJ1-1	ASSPLTGTGGMNTEAF
TRBV24-1	TRBD2	TRBJ2-1	ATSDTRLAGGYNEQF
TRBV27	TRBD1	TRBJ1-2	ASRGGQGIGYT
TRBV4-1	NA	TRBJ2-2	ASSSQVVNTGELF